This entry describes one T cell receptor beta chain. These data belong to a study of shared clonotypes between healthy human individuals. Clones were read by immunoSEQ multiplex PCR, and TCRdb kept only the in-frame ones, dropping some. The top ten hold less than 2% of the sample, which has around 1,900,000 clones, just over 90% seen once. The trim removed 5 bases at V and 1 base at J, leaving 4 bases unmatched. The CDR3 extends over 14 amino acids. CDR1 and CDR2 (germline): SGHVS, FQNEAQ. As defined, naive CD8 cells were CD45RO-negative and positively selected for CCR7, with terminally differentiated effector memory CD45RA+ cells excluded.

Input material: naive CD8+ T cells from PBMCs. The V call is TRBV7-8, the J call TRBJ1-1, with TRBD1 identical over 7 bases. This receptor was taken from a man younger than 30 in good health. Some clones in this sample may be carry-over from other donors' samples. CDR3 residues: CASSLGQQNTEAFF. In DNA form, the CDR3 reads TGTGCCAGCAGCCTGGGACAGCAGAACACTGAAGCTTTCTTT.